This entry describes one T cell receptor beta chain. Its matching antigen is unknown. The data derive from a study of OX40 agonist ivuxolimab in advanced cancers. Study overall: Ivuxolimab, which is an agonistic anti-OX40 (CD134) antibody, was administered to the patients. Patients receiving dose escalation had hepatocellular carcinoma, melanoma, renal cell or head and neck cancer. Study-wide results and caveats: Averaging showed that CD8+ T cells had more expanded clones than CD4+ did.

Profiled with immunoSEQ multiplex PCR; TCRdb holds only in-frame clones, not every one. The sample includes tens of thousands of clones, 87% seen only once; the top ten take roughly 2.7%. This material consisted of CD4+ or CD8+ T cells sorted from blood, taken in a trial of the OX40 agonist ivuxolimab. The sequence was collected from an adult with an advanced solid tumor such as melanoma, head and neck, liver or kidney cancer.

The CDR3 nucleotides read TGTGCCAGCAGTTTGGTGGACAGGGGATATGGCTACACCTTC. Translation: CASSLVDRGYGYTF. The chain is built from TRBV28 and TRBJ1-2, with TRBD1 matching over 9 bases. Germline loops: CDR1 MDHEN, CDR2 SYDVKM. The CDR3 runs 14 residues. Trimming at V came to 3 bases and at J to 5 bases, leaving 4 bases not matched to a gene.